These 8 T cell receptor beta chains were sequenced from one sample in a study of OX40 agonist ivuxolimab in advanced cancers. Repertoires were generated with immunoSEQ multiplex PCR, while TCRdb's copy carries only in-frame clones and drops some. The sample has fewer than 75,000 clones, less than 90% seen once. Sample: CD4+ or CD8+ T cells sorted from blood, taken in a trial of the OX40 agonist ivuxolimab. These receptors all stem from an adult with an advanced solid tumor such as melanoma, head and neck, liver or kidney cancer.

This rearrangement joins TRBV7-3 to TRBJ1-5; the D is unclear. CDR1 is SGHTA and CDR2 is FQGTGA in the germline V gene. The ends were cut back, 5 bases at V and 0 bases at J, with 8 bases in the middle. The CDR3 runs 14 residues. CDR3 coding DNA: TGTGCCAGCAGCCGGGATTATAGCAATCAGCCCCAGCATTTT. Amino acid sequence: CASSRDYSNQPQHF.

The chain combines TRBV19 with TRBJ1-4; the D gene is possibly TRBD1 (6 bases). The V gene's germline CDR1 is LNHDA and CDR2 SQIVND (reference sequence). CDR3 length equals 15 residues. Trimming pared 4 bases from V and 3 bases from J, leaving 12 bases between. The CDR3 DNA follows: TGTGCCAGTAGTACTTACAGGGCGTCTAATGAAAAACTGTTTTTT. Translated: CASSTYRASNEKLFF.

This clone was detected only a few times. The rearrangement links TRBV5-1 to TRBJ2-7, with no clear D. CDR1 SGHRS and CDR2 YFSETQ come from the germline V gene. The CDR3 loop spans 12 amino acids. V was shortened by 4 bases and J by 6 bases, with 11 bases between the two germline ends. The CDR3: CASSVPSSEQYF. CDR3 in DNA: TGCGCCAGCAGCGTACCGAGTTCCGAGCAGTACTTC.

Here the CDR3 DNA reads TGCGCCAGCAGTGAGAGTTCCGGGGGTTCGGAAAAACTGTTTTTT. Translation: CASSESSGGSEKLFF. The chain recombines TRBV10-1 with TRBJ1-4; tentatively, D is TRBD1 (5 bases). Germline loops: CDR1 WNHNN, CDR2 SYGVQD (reference sequence). The CDR3 sequence is 15 residues long. V dropped 2 bases and J dropped 8 bases, with 15 bases sitting between them.

The chain joins TRBV13 to TRBJ2-7, with TRBD1 matching 8 bases. Germline V gives CDR1 PRHDT, CDR2 FYEKMQ (reference sequence). The CDR3 runs to 15 residues. V lost 4 bases, J lost 3 bases, and 8 bases stayed unmatched. The CDR3 loop reads CASSSGQGRGYEQYF. The DNA for the CDR3 is TGTGCCAGCAGCTCCGGACAGGGCAGGGGCTACGAGCAGTACTTC.

This rearrangement joins TRBV28 to TRBJ1-1; weak D call: TRBD1 (5 bases). The CDR3 sequence is 11 residues long. Trimming removed 10 bases from V and 6 bases from J, with 12 bases in between. Germline V gene data show CDR1 as MDHEN and CDR2 as SYDVKM. The CDR3 region is CAINHRSEAFF. For the CDR3, the DNA is TGTGCCATCAACCACAGGTCTGAAGCTTTCTTT.

CDR3 region: CASSQAPGGRSYNEQFF. CDR3 coding DNA: TGTGCCAGCAGCCAAGCCCCCGGCGGGAGGTCCTACAATGAGCAGTTCTTC. The V and J genes are TRBV4-2 and TRBJ2-1, with 8 bases that match TRBD2. Germline CDR1 LGHNA, CDR2 YNFKEQ. The CDR3 contains 17 residues. V lost 1 base to trimming and J lost 1 base; unmatched junction nucleotides: 6.

There are a few counts of this clone. The rearrangement links TRBV6-1 to TRBJ2-7; D is uncertain. CDR3 size: 12 residues. The V end lost 7 bases, the J end lost 4 bases, and 11 bases lay between the germline ends. The germline gives CDR1 MNHNS, CDR2 SASEGT. CDR3 DNA sequence: TGTGCCAGCACTCTACACTTTTACGAGCAGTACTTC. Protein: CASTLHFYEQYF.